Included here is one T cell receptor beta chain sequence, with context. Its antigen is unknown. Assay used: immunoSEQ multiplex PCR; TCRdb lists only in-frame clones, some missing. The repertoire holds 150,000 or so clones, with approximately 88% as singletons. This CDR3 has 15 amino acids. Trimming cost V 5 bases and J 7 bases, with 16 bases left between them. Germline-derived CDR1 and CDR2 are SGHDT and YYEEEE. The data are from a study of T cell responses to AZD1222 COVID-19 vaccine. Points from the study as a whole: Females made up more of the donors, who were largely white British, and clonal diversity may have come out too low.

The TCR comes from an adult in good health. The material was peripheral blood, obtained on day 0 of AZD1222 vaccination. The rearrangement links TRBV5-6 to TRBJ1-6; D is unresolved. CDR3 DNA: TGTGCCAGCAGTAAGAGACTGGCCCGGAATTCACCCCTCCACTTT. It translates to CASSKRLARNSPLHF.